The present TCR beta chain was sequenced within a study of blood T cells in healthy people across ages. General study points: Both naive CD4+ cell counts and diversity were greater in long-lived donors than in aged donors.

Concerning this clonotype: The antigen remains unidentified.

A second PCR, run for about 7 to 11 cycles, used a sample-barcoded 5' primer plus a J-beta primer mix. TCRdb ran MiXCR on the 5' RACE reads and lists one entry per CDR3 protein. The sample has about 640,000 distinct CDR3 sequences; around two fifths are singletons. Peripheral blood, roughly 11 milliliters per donor, was collected. Sequencing input: blood. The sequence was obtained from a man aged 80 or over in good health.

The CDR3 DNA reads TGTGCCAGCAGCCCTCCCGGGGGGGCCCTGGAGACCCAGTACTTC. This translates into CASSPPGGALETQYF. The chain combines TRBV7-6 with TRBJ2-5; 8 positions match TRBD2. CDR1 is SGHVS, CDR2 FNYEAQ, per germline. The trim removed 5 bases at V and 5 bases at J, leaving 10 bases unmatched. This CDR3 has 15 amino acids.